This T cell receptor beta chain originates from a study of a mutant IDH1 vaccine in newly diagnosed glioma. Overall study: Patients received eight vaccinations in weeks 1, 3, 5, 7, 11, 15, 19, 23. Treated patients had a mean age of 40.4 years and a roughly 62% male, roughly 40% female split. Most patients had received both radiotherapy and temozolomide, the prior options being radiotherapy, temozolomide, or both. Vaccination began 4-6 weeks post radiotherapy alone, or with temozolomide cycles.

This CDR3 region has 11 residues. From germline, CDR1 is DFQATT and CDR2 SNEGSKA (reference sequence). The ends were cut back, 2 bases at V and 3 bases at J, with 5 bases in the middle. Stated time point: week 11, during vaccination. It was 300 ug of mutant IDH1 20-mer peptide that made up each vaccine dose, given with topical imiquimod. Repertoires were generated with immunoSEQ multiplex PCR, while TCRdb's copy carries only in-frame clones and drops some. The table records 40,000 or so clones, less than 90% of them present only once. For this clone: The antigen is unknown. The same CDR3 also results from other DNA sequences found in this sample.

The rearrangement links TRBV20-1 to TRBJ2-7, with D uncertain. Sample: PBMCs, taken from a glioma patient whose treatment included an IDH1 peptide vaccine. The sequence came from a man between 40 and 49 years old with glioma. The CDR3 bases are TGCAGTGCTAGATTGGGCTACGAGCAGTACTTC. Protein product: CSARLGYEQYF.